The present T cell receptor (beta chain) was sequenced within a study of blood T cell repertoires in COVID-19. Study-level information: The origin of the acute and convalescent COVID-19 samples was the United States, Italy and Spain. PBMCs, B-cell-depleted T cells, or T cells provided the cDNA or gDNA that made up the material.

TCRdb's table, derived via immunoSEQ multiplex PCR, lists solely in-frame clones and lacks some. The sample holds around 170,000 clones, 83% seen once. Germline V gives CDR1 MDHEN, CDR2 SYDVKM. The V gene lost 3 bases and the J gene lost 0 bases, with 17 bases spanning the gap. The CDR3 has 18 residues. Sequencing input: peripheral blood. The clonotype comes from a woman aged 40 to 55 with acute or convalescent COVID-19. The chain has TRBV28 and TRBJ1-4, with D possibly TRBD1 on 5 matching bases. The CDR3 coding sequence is TGTGCCAGCAGTTTCCGGGGACTGATGGCCTCAACTAATGAAAAACTGTTTTTT. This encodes CASSFRGLMASTNEKLFF.